This T cell receptor (beta chain) was retrieved from a study of cytomegalovirus exposure and HLA in healthy donors. General study findings and limits: What a later analysis showed was that several of the most significant clusters appeared linked to common viral pathogens. An analysis done earlier found most TCR beta V segments productive about 90% or about 30% of the time. Altogether, about 160 TCR beta chains were recorded as cytomegalovirus-associated.

The study ran its PCR with 60 Vbeta and 13 Jbeta primers. Some clones are missing from TCRdb's copy, which holds only in-frame ones; the method was immunoSEQ multiplex PCR. The sample contains over 100,000 clones, 70% to 90% of which appear only once. Donors were ostensibly healthy at sampling, although undocumented immune exposures were probable. Comment on this clone: What it recognizes is unknown.

The ends were cut back, 3 bases at V and 3 bases at J, with 15 bases in the middle. The CDR3 length is 15 residues. Looked up from germline, CDR1 is MNHEY and CDR2 is SMNVEV (reference sequence). Sequences were obtained from PBMCs. The chain carries TRBV27 and TRBJ2-7; D gene ambiguous. The TCR originated in a middle-aged man in good health and CMV-seronegative. DNA of the CDR3: TGTGCCAGCAGTTTGCTTACAGACATAGGCTACGAGCAGTACTTC. Translating it yields CASSLLTDIGYEQYF.